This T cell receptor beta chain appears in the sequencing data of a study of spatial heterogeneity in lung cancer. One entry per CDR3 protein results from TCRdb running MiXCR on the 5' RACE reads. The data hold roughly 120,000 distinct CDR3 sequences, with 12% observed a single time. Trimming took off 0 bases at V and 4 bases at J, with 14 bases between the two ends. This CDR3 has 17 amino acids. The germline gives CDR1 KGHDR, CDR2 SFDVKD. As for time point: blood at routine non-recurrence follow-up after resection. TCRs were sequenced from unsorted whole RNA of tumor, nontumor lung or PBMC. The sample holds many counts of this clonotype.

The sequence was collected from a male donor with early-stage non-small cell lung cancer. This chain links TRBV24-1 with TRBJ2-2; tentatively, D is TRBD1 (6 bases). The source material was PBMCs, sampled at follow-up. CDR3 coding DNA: TGTGCCACCAGTGATTTGCGGCAGGGGTTAAGCACCGGGGAGCTGTTTTTT. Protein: CATSDLRQGLSTGELFF.